This TCR beta chain appears in the sequencing data of a study of human T cells and chemical hapten exposure. Across the whole study: For sensitization, 2% DPC was applied to a 2 cm by 2 cm patch of upper inner arm skin.

Regarding time point: patch test 3, about 24 weeks after DPC sensitization. Stated treatment: therapeutic diphenylcyclopropenone sensitization with weekly scalp DPC. Total RNA extraction was carried out from unfractionated whole blood. TCRdb passed the RACE reads through MiXCR, listing each CDR3 protein once. The sample consists of about 39,000 distinct CDR3 sequences, about 13% of them appearing once. From germline, CDR1 is MNHEY and CDR2 SVGAGI. Trimming cost V 7 bases and J 5 bases, with 17 bases left between them. The CDR3 spans 15 residues. The table lists this clonotype with many counts. Specimen: whole blood, collected in connection with sensitization to the hapten diphenylcyclopropenone (DPC). The chain combines TRBV6-5 with TRBJ2-2; D unresolved. The clonotype comes from a woman aged 40 to 50 with alopecia areata. Some clones in this sample may be carry-over from other donors' samples. The DNA of the CDR3 is TGTGCCAGCACCGCCGACGGAATGTGGACCGGGGAGCTGTTTTTT. This gives the protein CASTADGMWTGELFF.